Sequencing of this T cell receptor (beta chain) was carried out in a study of identical twins. Whole-study results and caveats: Model-predicted out-of-frame TCR alpha sharing fell below observed values in monozygotic twins. Insertions were reduced in abundant cord blood beta clonotypes but not in memory repertoires. Among out-of-frame alpha sequences shared by twins, low generation probability occurred in excess.

V lost 6 bases to trimming and J lost 1 base; unmatched junction nucleotides: 4. Germline V gene data show CDR1 as MNHNS and CDR2 as SASEGT. This CDR3 comprises 15 residues. Turning to this clonotype: Antigen specificity is unknown.

A universal primer site came from template switching; cDNA carried unique molecular identifiers. TCRdb re-analysed the 5' RACE reads in MiXCR, keeping a single row per CDR3 protein. This table has some 900,000 distinct CDR3 sequences, approximately 13% appearing once. This same sample was also taken into another study, of yellow fever vaccine responses in identical twins.

The specimen was PBMCs. This TCR was recovered from a woman under 30 in good health. The chain is built from TRBV6-1 and TRBJ2-3, with 10 positions matching TRBD1. CDR3 in DNA: TGTGCCAGCAGAACCGGGACAGGGGGCACAGATACGCAGTATTTT. Its translation is CASRTGTGGTDTQYF.